The text below deals with one TCR beta chain. Its matching antigen is unknown. The V gene lost 5 bases and the J gene lost 6 bases, with 15 bases spanning the gap. This CDR3 comprises 13 residues. Germline CDR1 and CDR2: SQVTM and ANQGSEA. This sample stems from a study of type 1 and type 2 diabetes patients. Overall study: Samples came from type 1 diabetic, type 2 diabetic or nondiabetic people, recruited in China. General study results and limits: With limited T2D and control samples, some T1D-only expanded clones may not be T1D-specific.

PCR was run on genomic DNA. A primer set of 30 forward and 13 reverse primers amplified the CDR3. TCRdb re-called the multiplex PCR reads through MiXCR, storing one row per CDR3 protein. The top ten hold about an eighth of the sample, which has fewer than 350,000 distinct CDR3 sequences, roughly 44% seen once. The sequencing sample was made of peripheral blood mononuclear cells (PBMCs). The TCR was taken from a man between 18 and 29 years old with type 2 diabetes. The V and J genes are TRBV29-1 and TRBJ2-3; a possible D gene is TRBD2 (5 bases). Written as DNA, the CDR3 is TGCAGCGTTCGGGGTCACGACTCGGATACGCAGTATTTT. Its translation is CSVRGHDSDTQYF.